This record covers a single T cell receptor beta chain. The antigen is undetermined. This entry is derived from a study of beta chain features in type 1 diabetes. Study-wide points: A greater similarity of naive, central memory and Treg TCRB repertoires was seen among patients than among healthy donors. The question of HLA type influencing TCRB rearrangement was one that remained unresolved here. A moderate, significant TCRB CDR3 shortening appeared in type 1 diabetes across four CD4+ subsets.

The single heparinised draw taken from each donor contained roughly 100 mL of blood on average. The authors sorted CD4+ naive, central memory, regulatory and stem cell-like memory cells via CD45RO/CCR7/CD25/CD127/CD95/CD27. Sequencing targeted expressed TCRB transcripts, as all isolated RNA had been reverse transcribed. Here immunoSEQ multiplex PCR was the method, and the copy in TCRdb shows in-frame clones only, minus some. This sample has about 660,000 clones, with about 14% found just once. The germline V and J ends were trimmed by 4 bases and 6 bases, with 19 bases remaining between them. Germline CDR1 and CDR2: LGHNA and YSLEER. CDR3 length: 15 residues.

The rearrangement joins TRBV4-3 to TRBJ2-7; a weak D match, TRBD2 (5 bases). The specimen was naive CD4+ T cells from blood. The origin of this receptor is a man aged 18 to 29 with type 1 diabetes. The CDR3 DNA reads TGCGCCAGCAGCCCCCGGGGTGCATCCGAGGGCGAGCAGTACTTC. This encodes CASSPRGASEGEQYF.